This T cell receptor (beta chain) originates from a study of T cells in Graves' hyperthyroidism and ophthalmopathy. Whole-study findings and limits: Ophthalmopathy was distinguished from stable hyperthyroidism by 13 V-J signatures. Most clonotypes expanded in thyroid above 0.001 were likewise present in blood. The model forecast ophthalmopathy, anticipating it by a median roughly 6.3 months before onset.

About this clonotype itself: Its specificity is not known.

RNA transcripts provided the source from which TCR beta CDR3 regions were amplified. In the first-round RT-PCR of the TCR CDR3, the HTBI primer set was used. TCRdb used MiXCR to reprocess the multiplex PCR reads, holding one entry per CDR3 protein. The profile shows about 660,000 distinct CDR3 sequences, nearly 45% of them singletons. Patients having uncontrolled infection, another autoimmune disease, pregnancy or lactation were not included. The source material was peripheral blood or thyroid tissue (not recorded which). This TCR was sampled from an adult man with Graves' disease, either hyperthyroidism or ophthalmopathy (not recorded which).

CDR3 DNA sequence: TGTGCCACAGGACAGGGGGCAACTAATGAAAAACTGTTTTTT. It specifies CATGQGATNEKLFF. V usage is TRBV19 and J usage is TRBJ1-4; 10 bases are a match to TRBD1. There are 14 residues in the CDR3. Germline loops: CDR1 LNHDA, CDR2 SQIVND (reference sequence). The V and J ends lost 10 bases and 0 bases, in that order; junction bases with no gene match: 2.